This entry is about one T cell receptor (beta chain). This entry belongs to a study of patients and donors after allogeneic stem cell transplantation. The ends lost 3 bases at V and 4 bases at J; junction bases unmatched: 11. The CDR3 runs 17 residues. Each CDR3 protein gets one entry after TCRdb re-called the RT-PCR reads with MiXCR. Here the sample spans about a million distinct CDR3 sequences, approximately 19% being singletons. The chain joins TRBV12-3 or TRBV12-4 to TRBJ1-5, with 8 nucleotides matching TRBD1. Material for sequencing was blood, either unsorted or a sorted T cell fraction (not recorded which). This sequence originates from a human donor who was either an allogeneic HSCT recipient or a stem cell or donor lymphocyte infusion donor (not recorded which). It is not recorded whose cells these are; they may come from a transplant donor. The CDR3 reads CASSFDRGAWVNQPQHF. The CDR3 region has the DNA TGTGCCAGCAGTTTTGACAGGGGAGCTTGGGTTAATCAGCCCCAGCATTTT.